This T cell receptor (beta chain) is from a study of OX40 agonist ivuxolimab in advanced cancers. Study overall: Patients took ivuxolimab, an agonistic anti-OX40 (CD134) antibody. Ivuxolimab was delivered to patients intravenously every 2 weeks at doses spanning 0.01 to 10 mg/kg. Study-wide points: More expanded clones were found, on average, in CD8+ than in CD4+ T cells.

The germline gives CDR1 SGHRS, CDR2 YFSETQ. J gave up 3 bases and V 0 bases, and 9 bases lay outside the gene matches. The CDR3 is made up of 16 amino acids. Data came from immunoSEQ multiplex PCR; TCRdb stores just in-frame clones and leaves some out. This sample has approximately 76,000 clones, with around nine tenths found just once. Notes on this clone: Its antigen is not known.

The source is an adult with an advanced solid tumor such as melanoma, head and neck, liver or kidney cancer. The chain combines TRBV5-1 with TRBJ2-7, with 7 bases fitting TRBD2. The specimen was CD4+ or CD8+ T cells sorted from blood, collected in a trial of the OX40 agonist ivuxolimab. The chain's CDR3 is CASSLDWTRENYEQYF. The DNA for the CDR3 is TGCGCCAGCAGCTTGGATTGGACTAGGGAAAACTACGAGCAGTACTTC.